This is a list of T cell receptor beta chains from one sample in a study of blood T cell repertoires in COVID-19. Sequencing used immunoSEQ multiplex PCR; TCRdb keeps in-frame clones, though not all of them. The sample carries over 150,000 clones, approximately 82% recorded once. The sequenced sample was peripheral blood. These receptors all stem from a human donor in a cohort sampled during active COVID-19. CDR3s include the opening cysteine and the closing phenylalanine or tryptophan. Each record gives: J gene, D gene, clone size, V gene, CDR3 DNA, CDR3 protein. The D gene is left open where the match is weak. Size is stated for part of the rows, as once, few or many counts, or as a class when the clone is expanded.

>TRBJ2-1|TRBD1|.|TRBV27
TGTGCCAGCAGAGGGGACAGGGACTACTCCTACAATGAGCAGTTCTTC
CASRGDRDYSYNEQFF
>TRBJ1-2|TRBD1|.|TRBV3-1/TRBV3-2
TGTGCCAGCACTCCTGGGACAGCAAACTATGGCTACACCTTC
CASTPGTANYGYTF
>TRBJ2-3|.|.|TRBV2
TGTGCCAGCGGGCGGGGCACAGATACGCAGTATTTT
CASGRGTDTQYF
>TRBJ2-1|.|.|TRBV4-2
TGTGCCAGCAGCCAAGATAGGCTAGATGATGAGCAGTTCTTC
CASSQDRLDDEQFF
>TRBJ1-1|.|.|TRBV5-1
TGCGCCAGCAGCCGACCAGGGAACACTGAAGCTTTCTTT
CASSRPGNTEAFF
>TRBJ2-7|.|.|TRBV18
TGTGCCAGCTCACCGCTAGCCCGCTACGAGCAGTACTTC
CASSPLARYEQYF
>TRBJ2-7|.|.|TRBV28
TGTGCCAGCAGTTTATTGCCGGGGTCCTACGAGCAGTACTTC
CASSLLPGSYEQYF
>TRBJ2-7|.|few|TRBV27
TGTGCCAGCATGGTCCAGGGGCAATCCGAGCAGTACTTC
CASMVQGQSEQYF
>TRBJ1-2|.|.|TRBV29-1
TGCAGCGTTGGTGGGGTGAGGGATGGCTACACCTTC
CSVGGVRDGYTF
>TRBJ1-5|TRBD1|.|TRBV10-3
TGTGCCATCAGTGCTGGACAGGGTGTTAATCAGCCCCAGCATTTT
CAISAGQGVNQPQHF
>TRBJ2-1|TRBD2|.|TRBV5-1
TGCGCCAGCAGAGACGGGAGGGTCACCTACAATGAGCAGTTCTTC
CASRDGRVTYNEQFF
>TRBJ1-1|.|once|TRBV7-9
TGTGCCATCGATAGGGGCAGCACTGAAGCTTTCTTT
CAIDRGSTEAFF
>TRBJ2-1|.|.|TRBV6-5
TGTGCCAGCAGACCCCCCGGTTCCGGGCAGTTCTTC
CASRPPGSGQFF
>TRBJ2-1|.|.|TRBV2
TGTGCCAGCGGGAAACTGATGGCTCTAGCCCTCTACAATGAGCAGTTCTTC
CASGKLMALALYNEQFF
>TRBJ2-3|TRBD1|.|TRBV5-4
TGTGCCAGCAGCCCAGAGACAGGGGAAACAGATACGCAGTATTTT
CASSPETGETDTQYF
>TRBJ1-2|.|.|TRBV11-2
TGTGCCAGCAGCTCCCGGGGGGGTCAGGGAGGCTACACCTTC
CASSSRGGQGGYTF
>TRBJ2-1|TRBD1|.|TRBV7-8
TGTGCCAGCACGACTGGTGGCCTGGTGGGGACAGGGGACAATGAGCAGTTCTTC
CASTTGGLVGTGDNEQFF
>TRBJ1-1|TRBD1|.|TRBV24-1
TGTGCCACCAGTGATGACAGGGGAAACACTGAAGCTTTCTTT
CATSDDRGNTEAFF
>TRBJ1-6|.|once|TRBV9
TGTGCCAGCAGCCCAGACAGGTGGGGCTATAATTCACCCCTCCACTTT
CASSPDRWGYNSPLHF
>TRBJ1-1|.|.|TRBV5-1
TGCGCCAGCAGCCCTTACCTAGGACTTGTGAACACTGAAGCTTTCTTT
CASSPYLGLVNTEAFF
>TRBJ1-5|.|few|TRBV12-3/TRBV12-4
TGTGCCAGCAGGGGAGGAAATCAGCCCCAGCATTTT
CASRGGNQPQHF
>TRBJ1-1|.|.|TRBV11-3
TGTGCCAGCAGCTTAAGCTGGAACACTGAAGCTTTCTTT
CASSLSWNTEAFF
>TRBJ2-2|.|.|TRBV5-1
TGCGCCAGCAGCTTAGCCCCGCAGGGGAACACCGGGGAGCTGTTTTTT
CASSLAPQGNTGELFF
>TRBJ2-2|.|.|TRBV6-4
TGTGCCAGCAGCCTTTTTCCTAGGCCCGGGAGTTCCGGGGAGCTGTTTTTT
CASSLFPRPGSSGELFF
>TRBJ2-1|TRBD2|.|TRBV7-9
TGTGCCAGCAGCCTTCTAGCGGGAGGGCCGAATGAGCAGTTCTTC
CASSLLAGGPNEQFF
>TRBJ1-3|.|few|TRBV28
TGTGCCAGCAGCCCTTCTCTCTCTGGAAACACCATATATTTT
CASSPSLSGNTIYF